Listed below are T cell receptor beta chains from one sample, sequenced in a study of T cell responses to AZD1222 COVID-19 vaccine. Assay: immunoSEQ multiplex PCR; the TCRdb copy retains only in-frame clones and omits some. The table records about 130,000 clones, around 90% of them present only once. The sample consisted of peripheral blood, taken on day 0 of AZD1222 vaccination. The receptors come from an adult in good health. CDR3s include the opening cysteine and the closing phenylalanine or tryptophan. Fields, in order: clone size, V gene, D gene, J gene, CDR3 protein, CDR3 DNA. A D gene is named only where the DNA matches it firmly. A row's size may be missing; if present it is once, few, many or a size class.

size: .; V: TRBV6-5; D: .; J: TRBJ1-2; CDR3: CASSYGHSEHYGYTF; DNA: TGTGCCAGCAGCTACGGACACTCGGAGCACTATGGCTACACCTTC
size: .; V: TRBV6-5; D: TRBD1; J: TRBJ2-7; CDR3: CASSSPPGQEYF; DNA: TGTGCCAGCAGTTCACCTCCGGGACAGGAGTACTTC
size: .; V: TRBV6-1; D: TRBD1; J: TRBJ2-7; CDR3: CASSEQGQSYEQYF; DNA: TGTGCCAGCAGTGAACAGGGACAGTCTTACGAGCAGTACTTC
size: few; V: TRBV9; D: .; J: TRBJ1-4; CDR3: CASSVAGTRWEKLFF; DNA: TGTGCCAGCAGCGTAGCCGGGACGAGGTGGGAAAAACTGTTTTTT
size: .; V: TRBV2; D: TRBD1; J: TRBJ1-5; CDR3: CASSGTGTNQPQHF; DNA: TGTGCCAGCAGTGGGACAGGGACCAATCAGCCCCAGCATTTT
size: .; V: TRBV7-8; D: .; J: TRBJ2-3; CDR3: CASSQGRTDTQYF; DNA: TGTGCCAGTTCACAGGGACGCACAGATACGCAGTATTTT
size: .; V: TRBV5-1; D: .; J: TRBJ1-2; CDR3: CASSPSERNYGYTF; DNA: TGCGCCAGCAGCCCCTCGGAAAGGAACTATGGCTACACCTTC
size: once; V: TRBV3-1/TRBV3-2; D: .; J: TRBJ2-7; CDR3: CASSQDRGGTTLYF; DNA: TGTGCCAGCAGCCAAGATAGGGGGGGGACTACGCTATACTTC
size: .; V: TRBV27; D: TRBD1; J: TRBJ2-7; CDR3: CASSLRGPSIDEQYF; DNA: TGTGCCAGCAGTTTAAGGGGGCCCTCCATAGACGAGCAGTACTTC
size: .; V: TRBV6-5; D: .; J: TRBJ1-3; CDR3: CASSYMHTIYF; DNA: TGTGCCAGCAGTTACATGCACACCATATATTTT
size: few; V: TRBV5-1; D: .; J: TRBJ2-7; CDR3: CASSRGPNYEQYF; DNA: TGCGCCAGCAGCCGGGGACCGAACTACGAGCAGTACTTC
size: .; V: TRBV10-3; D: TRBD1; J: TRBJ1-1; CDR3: CAIRRVQGATEAFF; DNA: TGTGCCATCAGGAGGGTCCAGGGGGCCACTGAAGCTTTCTTT
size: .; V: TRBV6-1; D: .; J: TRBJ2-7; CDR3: CASSEGGGHSYEQYF; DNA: TGTGCCAGCAGTGAAGGGGGCGGCCACTCCTACGAGCAGTACTTC
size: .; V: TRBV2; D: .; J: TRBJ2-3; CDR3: CASSEFLDSGDTQYF; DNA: TGTGCCAGCAGTGAATTCCTGGATTCGGGAGATACGCAGTATTTT
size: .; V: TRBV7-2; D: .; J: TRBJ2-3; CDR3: CASSLYRTDTQYF; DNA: TGTGCCAGCAGCTTATATCGCACAGATACGCAGTATTTT
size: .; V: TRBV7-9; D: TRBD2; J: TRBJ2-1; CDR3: CASGTSGSWVQFF; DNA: TGTGCCAGCGGAACTAGCGGGAGTTGGGTGCAGTTCTTC
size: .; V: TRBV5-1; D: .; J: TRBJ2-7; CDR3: CASSLPGSVDEQYF; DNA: TGCGCCAGCAGCTTACCAGGGAGCGTCGACGAGCAGTACTTC
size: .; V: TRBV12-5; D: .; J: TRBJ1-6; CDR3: CASGPRGGAGSPLHF; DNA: TGTGCTAGTGGTCCACGTGGGGGGGCTGGTTCACCCCTCCACTTT
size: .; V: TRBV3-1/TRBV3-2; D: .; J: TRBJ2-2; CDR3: CASSLGLVTGELFF; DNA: TGTGCCAGCAGCCTCGGACTGGTGACCGGGGAGCTGTTTTTT
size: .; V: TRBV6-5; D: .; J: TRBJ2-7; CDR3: CASTKREYEQYF; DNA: TGTGCCAGCACCAAAAGGGAGTACGAGCAGTACTTC
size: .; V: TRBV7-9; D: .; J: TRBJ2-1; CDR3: CASSSYHEQFF; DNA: TGTGCCAGCAGCTCTTATCATGAGCAGTTCTTC
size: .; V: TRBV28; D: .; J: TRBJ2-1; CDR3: CASSPGDNEQFF; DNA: TGTGCCAGCAGTCCTGGGGATAATGAGCAGTTCTTC
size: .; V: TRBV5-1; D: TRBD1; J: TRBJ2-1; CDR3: CATSTGGGYNEQFF; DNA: TGCGCCACCTCAACAGGGGGAGGCTACAATGAGCAGTTCTTC
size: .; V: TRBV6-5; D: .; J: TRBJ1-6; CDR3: CASVVNYVYNSPLHF; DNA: TGTGCCAGCGTGGTGAACTACGTCTATAATTCACCCCTCCACTTT
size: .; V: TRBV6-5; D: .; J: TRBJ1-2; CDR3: CASSYATQGGSYGYTF; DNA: TGTGCCAGCAGTTACGCCACCCAAGGAGGTAGCTATGGCTACACCTTC
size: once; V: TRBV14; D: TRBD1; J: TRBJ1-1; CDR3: CASSLQGARAFF; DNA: TGTGCCAGCAGCCTTCAGGGGGCGAGAGCTTTCTTT
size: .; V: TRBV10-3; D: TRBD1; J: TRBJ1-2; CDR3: CAISESRQGATNYGYTF; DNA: TGTGCCATCAGTGAGTCGAGGCAGGGGGCAACTAACTATGGCTACACCTTC
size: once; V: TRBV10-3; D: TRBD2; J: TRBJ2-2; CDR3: CAITGTTRGELFF; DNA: TGTGCCATCACCGGGACTACTCGAGGGGAGCTGTTTTTT
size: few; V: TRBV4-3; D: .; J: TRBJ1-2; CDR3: CASSQVFPSTELNYGYTF; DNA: TGCGCCAGCAGCCAAGTTTTTCCGTCGACAGAACTAAACTATGGCTACACCTTC